The next 18 T cell receptor beta chains were all read from a single sample in a study of CD8 T cells in Susac syndrome. Reverse transcription of about 0.45 to 1 ug RNA was carried out with random hexamers. MiXCR, run by TCRdb on the immunoSEQ multiplex PCR reads, gives a single entry per CDR3 protein. The table shows about 250,000 distinct CDR3 sequences, with around 93% occurring only once. The sample comprised CD4+ T cells from PBMCs. All receptors derive from a human donor with multiple sclerosis.

The chain uses TRBV29-1 and TRBJ1-1; 7 nucleotides match TRBD1. CDR1 SQVTM and CDR2 ANQGSEA come from the germline V gene. This CDR3 has 12 residues. V shed 1 base and J 9 bases; nucleotides not matched to a gene: 5. This CDR3 is CSVEGSGQQAFF. CDR3 in DNA: TGCAGCGTTGAAGGATCGGGACAGCAAGCTTTCTTT.

This chain joins TRBV2 and TRBJ1-1, with D possibly TRBD1 on 6 matching bases. The V gene's germline CDR1 is SNHLY and CDR2 FYNNEI. The V end lost 8 bases, the J end lost 1 base, and 11 bases lay between the germline ends. CDR3 length equals 13 residues. CDR3 in amino acids: CASQGQPNTEAFF. Written as DNA, the CDR3 is TGTGCCAGCCAAGGACAGCCGAACACTGAAGCTTTCTTT.

This chain connects TRBV6-5 to TRBJ1-5; D may be TRBD1 (6 bases). The V gene lost 3 bases and the J gene lost 7 bases, with 16 bases spanning the gap. The CDR3 loop spans 15 amino acids. In germline, CDR1 is MNHEY, CDR2 SVGAGI. The CDR3 bases are TGTGCCAGCAGTTATTCCGGGGGGGCGGGGCAGCCCCAGCATTTT. Encoded protein: CASSYSGGAGQPQHF.

In its sample, this clonotype was seen a few times. The chain recombines TRBV11-3 with TRBJ1-1; 10 bases are a match to TRBD1. The CDR3 sequence is 14 residues long. The V segment lost 4 bases and the J segment 5 bases; nucleotides outside the gene matches: 4. Germline CDR1 is SGHNT and CDR2 is YENEEA. The CDR3: CASSWGQGNTEAFF. The CDR3 nucleotides read TGTGCCAGCAGCTGGGGACAGGGGAATACTGAAGCTTTCTTT.

The gene calls are TRBV6-5 and TRBJ1-6, with no clear D. The germline V gene has CDR1 MNHEY and CDR2 SVGAGI. V gave up 8 bases and J gave up 6 bases, with 14 bases separating them. The CDR3 length is 14 residues. The CDR3 region has the DNA TGTGCCAGCGTCAGGTCCTCTCTTAATTCACCCCTCCACTTT. Translation gives CASVRSSLNSPLHF.

The rearrangement joins TRBV7-9 to TRBJ2-1, with D perhaps matching TRBD1 (6 bases). This CDR3 spans 14 amino acids. V lost 5 bases to trimming and J lost 5 bases, with 13 bases between them. Germline CDR1 is SEHNR and CDR2 is FQNEAQ (reference sequence). The CDR3 bases are TGTGCCAGCAGCGCCCGGGACATAGACAATGAGCAGTTCTTC. Translating it yields CASSARDIDNEQFF.

The chain has TRBV20-1 and TRBJ2-3; D gene ambiguous. This CDR3 is 15 amino acids long. Germline V gene lookup returns CDR1 DFQATT and CDR2 SNEGSKA (reference sequence). The V and J ends lost 3 bases and 0 bases respectively, with 13 bases between them. CDR3 DNA: TGCAGTGCTAGCCCCCCAGCCCCTAGCACAGATACGCAGTATTTT. Protein sequence: CSASPPAPSTDTQYF.

V gene TRBV28 combines with J gene TRBJ2-7, with TRBD1 identical over 9 bases. CDR1 is MDHEN and CDR2 is SYDVKM in the germline V gene. Germline trimming cut 6 bases from V and 5 bases from J; bases unmatched to any gene: 11. The CDR3 extends over 15 amino acids. The CDR3 nucleotides are TGTGCCAGCAGGGCACCGGGACAGGGAAGCGACGAGCAGTACTTC. Translating gives CASRAPGQGSDEQYF.

The chain has TRBV19 and TRBJ2-1; TRBD2 matches 12 bases. V shed 4 bases, J shed 6 bases, and the junction held 10 bases outside the gene matches. This CDR3 is built from 17 residues. Germline-derived CDR1 and CDR2 are LNHDA and SQIVND (reference sequence). CDR3 in DNA: TGTGCCAGTAGTACCCTAGCGGGAGGGCCAAGGGGCAATGAGCAGTTCTTC. Translated: CASSTLAGGPRGNEQFF. Together with reference TRBV19 and TRBJ2-1, the CDR3 gives the full variable domain: DGGITQSPKYLFRKEGQNVTLSCEQNLNHDAMYWYRQDPGQGLRLIYYSQIVNDFQKGDIAEGYSVSREKKESFPLTVTSAQKNPTAFYLCASSTLAGGPRGNEQFFGPGTRLTVL.

The chain carries TRBV18 and TRBJ2-2, with unresolved D. V was trimmed by 1 base and J by 4 bases, leaving 10 bases between them. The CDR3 has 15 residues. In germline, CDR1 is KGHSH, CDR2 LQKENI. This CDR3 is CASSPRGSATGELFF. The CDR3 bases are TGTGCCAGCTCACCACGGGGATCCGCCACCGGGGAGCTGTTTTTT. The full variable domain, its missing parts supplied by reference TRBV18 and TRBJ2-2, is NAGVMQNPRHLVRRRGQEARLRCSPMKGHSHVYWYRQLPEEGLKFMVYLQKENIIDESGMPKERFSAEFPKEGPSILRIQQVVRGDSAAYFCASSPRGSATGELFFGEGSRLTVL.

This clonotype has a single count. The V and J genes are TRBV19 and TRBJ2-7, with unresolved D. This CDR3 region has 14 residues. Trimming left V 2 bases short and J 7 bases short, with 15 bases between. Germline assignment: CDR1 LNHDA and CDR2 SQIVND (reference sequence). CDR3 amino acids: CASSISSESEEQYF. CDR3 nucleotides: TGTGCCAGTAGTATAAGTTCGGAATCGGAGGAGCAGTACTTC. Using reference TRBV19 and TRBJ2-7 for the parts outside the CDR3, the full variable domain is DGGITQSPKYLFRKEGQNVTLSCEQNLNHDAMYWYRQDPGQGLRLIYYSQIVNDFQKGDIAEGYSVSREKKESFPLTVTSAQKNPTAFYLCASSISSESEEQYFGPGTRLTVT.

The rearrangement links TRBV7-2 to TRBJ2-1; D is uncertain. Germline CDR1 and CDR2: SGHTA and FQGNSA. CDR3 length: 18 amino acids. V shed 1 base and J shed 0 bases, with 16 bases lying between them. CDR3 amino acids: CASSLVGPRASSYNEQFF. CDR3 DNA: TGTGCCAGCAGCTTAGTAGGACCCCGCGCTAGCTCCTACAATGAGCAGTTCTTC.

V is TRBV24-1 and J is TRBJ2-1; 7 bases fit TRBD2. The junction had 5 bases not matched to a gene; V was cut back by 4 bases and J by 0 bases. CDR1 is KGHDR and CDR2 is SFDVKD in the germline V gene. CDR3 size: 16 residues. The CDR3 protein is CATSDQAGSSYNEQFF. CDR3 nucleotide sequence: TGTGCCACCAGTGACCAAGCGGGGAGCTCCTACAATGAGCAGTTCTTC.

CDR3 loop: CASSEESLTRNTEAFF. The CDR3 nucleotides are TGTGCCAGCAGCGAGGAAAGCCTCACGAGGAACACTGAAGCTTTCTTT. The V and J genes are TRBV3-1 and TRBJ1-1; D is unresolved. The CDR3 covers 16 residues. Germline V gene lookup returns CDR1 LGHDT and CDR2 YNNKEL (reference sequence). The ends were cut back, 5 bases at V and 1 base at J, with 17 bases in the middle.

The rearrangement links TRBV5-1 to TRBJ2-1; D possibly corresponds to TRBD1 (6 bases). Trimming took off 4 bases at V and 12 bases at J, with 20 bases between the two ends. This CDR3 region has 14 residues. Germline assignment: CDR1 SGHRS and CDR2 YFSETQ. CDR3 residues: CASSLNRDTGTQFF. DNA of the CDR3: TGCGCCAGCAGCCTGAATCGGGACACCGGGACGCAGTTCTTC.

CDR3 sequence reads: CASSFGGGFSEQYV. As DNA, the CDR3 is TGTGCCAGCAGCTTCGGGGGAGGGTTCAGCGAGCAGTACGTC. This rearrangement joins TRBV7-9 to TRBJ2-7; the match to TRBD2 covers 7 bases. Per germline, CDR1 SEHNR and CDR2 FQNEAQ (reference sequence). This CDR3 region has 14 residues. J gave up 6 bases and V 3 bases, and 8 bases lay outside the gene matches.

The chain recombines TRBV6-5 with TRBJ1-1; D is possibly TRBD1 (5 bases). The CDR3 contains 14 residues. The V and J ends lost 8 bases and 1 base respectively, with 14 bases between them. The germline gives CDR1 MNHEY, CDR2 SVGAGI. CDR3 sequence (DNA): TGTGCCAGCGGACAAAGGGTAGGGAACACTGAAGCTTTCTTT. Translating it yields CASGQRVGNTEAFF.

The rearrangement joins TRBV5-1 to TRBJ2-3; TRBD1 aligns across 10 bases. Germline assignment: CDR1 SGHRS and CDR2 YFSETQ. J was trimmed by 4 bases and V by 4 bases; bases with no gene match: 9. The CDR3 length is 16 residues. CDR3 coding DNA: TGCGCCAGCAGCCCGAGGACAGGGGGGCCGGCAGATACGCAGTATTTT. Translation: CASSPRTGGPADTQYF. The full variable domain, in which reference TRBV5-1 and TRBJ2-3 provide the parts outside the CDR3, is KAGVTQTPRYLIKTRGQQVTLSCSPISGHRSVSWYQQTPGQGLQFLFEYFSETQRNKGNFPGRFSGRQFSNSRSEMNVSTLELGDSALYLCASSPRTGGPADTQYFGPGTRLTVL.